This T cell receptor (beta chain) was obtained from a study of cytomegalovirus exposure and HLA in healthy donors. Overall study findings and caveats: Through in vitro validation, three CMV-associated chains were shown to be specific for CMV antigens. Presence/absence analyses assumed roughly uniform sequencing depth across donors, which may not hold.

As for this clone: Its antigen remains unknown.

The PCR used 60 Vbeta and 13 Jbeta primers. Repertoires were generated with immunoSEQ multiplex PCR, while TCRdb's copy carries only in-frame clones and drops some. The table has 200,000 to 250,000 clones, approximately 82% seen once. This CDR3 comprises 15 residues. V shed 4 bases, J shed 6 bases, and the junction held 9 bases outside the gene matches. Germline CDR1 SGHRS, CDR2 YFSETQ. This clonotype was obtained from a woman between 45 and 65 years old in good health and CMV-seropositive. The rearrangement uses TRBV5-1 and TRBJ1-2; 10 positions agree with TRBD1. Material: PBMCs. This CDR3 reads CASSPDRGLLDGYTF. CDR3 in DNA: TGCGCCAGCAGCCCCGACAGGGGGCTTCTGGATGGCTACACCTTC.